This T cell receptor beta chain originates from a study of T cell repertoires in cytomegalovirus infection. Overall study results and limits: In two of eight donors, the top clonotype was HLA-C-restricted CMV-specific.

TCRdb reanalysed the reads using MiXCR and keeps one entry per CDR3 protein. Here the sample spans approximately 730,000 distinct CDR3 sequences, around 35% being singletons. This CDR3 is 15 amino acids long. V was shortened by 1 base and J by 5 bases, with 12 bases between the two germline ends. Germline values: CDR1 SGHRS, CDR2 YFSETQ. In this sample, this clonotype turned up a few times. The antigen remains undetermined. The chain couples TRBV5-1 to TRBJ2-2, with a weak D call TRBD2 (6 bases). This material consisted of cultured PBMCs, taken from culture after CMV antigen stimulation. This sequence originates from a human donor in good health (CMV status not recorded). Some clones in this sample may be carry-over from other donors' samples. The CDR3 nucleotides are TGCGCCAGCAGCTTGATCCACGGAGGGACCGGGGAGCTGTTTTTT. This translates into CASSLIHGGTGELFF.